This TCR beta chain comes out of a study of blood T cells in healthy people across ages. The second PCR ran roughly 7 to 11 cycles with a sample-barcoded 5' primer and J-beta primers. Carrying 12 random nucleotides, a template-switch adaptor labeled each individual cDNA molecule. TCRdb recomputed calls from the 5' RACE reads with MiXCR, one row per CDR3 protein. The sample has about a million distinct CDR3 sequences; around 48% are singletons. This clonotype was found a few times. Germline V gene data show CDR1 as DFQATT and CDR2 as SNEGSKA (reference sequence). This CDR3 has 14 amino acids. Approximately 10 milliliters was the volume of peripheral blood drawn from each donor.

The sequence was obtained from a man aged 25-45 years in good health. The sequenced sample consisted of blood. The genes are TRBV20-1 and TRBJ2-1, with a tentative D call TRBD2 (6 bases). As DNA, the CDR3 is TGCAGCCCCGTAGCCGGGGGCTCCTACAATGAGCAGTTCTTC. Residues: CSPVAGGSYNEQFF.